The 5 T cell receptor beta chains given below trace back to one sample, sequenced in a study of cytomegalovirus exposure and HLA in healthy donors. Profiling relied on immunoSEQ multiplex PCR, and the TCRdb table lists in-frame clones only, not all of them. The sample holds about 360,000 clones; around 86% are singletons and the top ten take 0.83%. Sequenced: PBMCs. The receptors shown here come from a woman under 30 in good health and CMV-seronegative.

The rearrangement uses TRBV7-6 and TRBJ2-3; a weak D match, TRBD1 (5 bases). The V gene lost 5 bases and the J gene lost 0 bases, with 9 bases spanning the gap. Germline V gene data show CDR1 as SGHVS and CDR2 as FNYEAQ. The CDR3 spans 14 residues. The CDR3 protein is CASSLTASTDTQYF. DNA for the CDR3: TGTGCCAGCAGCCTGACAGCTAGCACAGATACGCAGTATTTT.

V is TRBV10-1 and J is TRBJ2-2; tentative D call: TRBD2 (6 bases). V was trimmed by 1 base and J by 1 base, leaving 10 bases between them. This CDR3 is 16 amino acids long. CDR1 is WNHNN, CDR2 SYGVQD, per germline (reference sequence). CDR3 DNA sequence: TGCGCCAGCAGTGAGTGGGACTTGCTGAACACCGGGGAGCTGTTTTTT. Amino acids: CASSEWDLLNTGELFF.

The chain combines TRBV4-2 with TRBJ1-5, with 8 bases matching TRBD1. Trimming removed 1 base from V and 0 bases from J; junction bases left unmatched: 5. The CDR3 extends over 17 amino acids. Germline CDR1 is LGHNA and CDR2 is YNFKEQ. The CDR3 region is CASSQGDRSYSNQPQHF. CDR3 nucleotides: TGTGCCAGCAGCCAAGGGGACAGGAGCTATAGCAATCAGCCCCAGCATTTT.

This sequence joins TRBV2 and TRBJ1-1; D remains unclear. The CDR3 extends over 16 amino acids. Germline-derived CDR1 and CDR2 are SNHLY and FYNNEI. Trimming pared 3 bases from V and 0 bases from J, leaving 14 bases between. DNA of the CDR3: TGTGCCAGCAGTGAGTTCCCAAGTGACATGAACACTGAAGCTTTCTTT. The encoded protein is CASSEFPSDMNTEAFF.

The rearrangement links TRBV18 to TRBJ2-7; D is perhaps TRBD1 (6 bases). CDR1 KGHSH and CDR2 LQKENI come from the germline V gene. V was clipped by 3 bases and J by 4 bases, with 13 bases between them. The CDR3 consists of 14 residues. CDR3 sequence reads: CASSPRRGAYEQYF. CDR3 in DNA: TGTGCCAGCTCACCCCGCAGGGGAGCGTACGAGCAGTACTTC.